The present T cell receptor (beta chain) was sequenced within a study of cytotoxic CD8 clonotypes in ibrutinib-treated CLL. Germline V gene sequence: CDR1 MDHEN, CDR2 SYDVKM. Trimming took 2 bases from V and 4 from J, leaving 11 bases between them. The CDR3 extends over 14 amino acids. Sequencing used immunoSEQ multiplex PCR; TCRdb keeps in-frame clones, though not all of them. The data contain 65,000 to 80,000 clones, over 65% of them singletons. This clone was observed a single time. Its antigen is unidentified. Findings and caveats of the study: Sustained-remission and progressing patients had different sampling times.

This chain connects TRBV28 to TRBJ1-2; D call uncertain. Material: PBMCs, obtained after 24 months of ibrutinib treatment. This TCR was recovered from a human donor with chronic lymphocytic leukemia. The CDR3 DNA is TGTGCCAGCAGTTTAAGGAATGCACCCTATGGCTACACCTTC. It translates to CASSLRNAPYGYTF.